This T cell receptor beta chain originates from a study of T-cell reconstitution after alpha-beta-depleted transplantation in children (dated by TCRdb to the mid-2010s). Background on the whole study: Using TCR repertoire profiling, the study followed T-cell immune reconstitution in a quantitative way in children after TCRalphabeta/CD19-depleted allogeneic hematopoietic cell transplantation. The paper's findings and limits, for the study overall: Over the following months the frequencies of hyperexpanded clones went down, and after one year T-cell counts and TCRbeta diversity were mostly credited to newly produced T cells. In some patients, the high TCRbeta diversity seen at day 60 was put down to recipient T cells and intrathymic progenitors that had survived conditioning. The apparently early alphabetaT-cell count recovery about two months after transplant was reportedly dependent on only several hundred rapidly expanded clones derived from non-depleted graft cells.

This specimen's treatment or condition label, per the study, means: allogeneic hematopoietic cell transplantation with graft depleted of TCRalphabeta T cells and CD19 B cells. The children who served as transplant recipients had been given grafts of TCRalphabeta/CD19-depleted allogeneic hematopoietic cells. Libraries were constructed by PCR. Instrument used: Illumina HiSeq 2500. Molecular barcoding was employed in the preparation of TCR libraries, with unique molecular identifiers being used to normalize TCRbeta repertoire quantification. Starting from the raw public reads, TCRdb applied fastp trimming at Q25, assembled clones with MiXCR and retained in-frame beta chains. Here each entry gathers all rows of one CDR3 protein and keeps the most common genes and DNA. Within this sample are about 290,000 distinct CDR3 sequences, with 6.5% to 9% of them counted one time only. The top ten hold approximately 9.6% of the sample.

The CDR3 starts with the cysteine, ends with the phenylalanine, and has 14 residues. Left in the record is the CDR3 DNA by itself, 42 bases read in frame from the first base. The germline V gene supplies CDR1 MDHEN and CDR2 SYDVKM. Trimming removed 3 bases from V and 3 bases from J, leaving 12 bases between the germline ends. With respect to this clonotype: The antigen it binds to is not known. Base qualities are not at hand, and no much larger clone is one base apart.

The chain is encoded by TRBV28 joined to TRBJ2-7, with no D gene named confidently. Here the sequenced sample was peripheral blood, taken 360 days after TCRalphabeta/CD19-depleted stem cell transplant. The source of this sequence is a female patient aged 2-10 years who had a stem cell transplant for Fanconi anemia, so the T cells may come from the graft donor. The CDR3 sequence is CASSFSVAFYEQYF. Read as DNA, the sequence is TGTGCCAGCAGTTTTAGTGTCGCCTTCTACGAGCAGTACTTC.